Each of the 10 T cell receptor beta chains below was sequenced from the same sample in a study of T cells after yellow fever vaccination. TCRdb reprocessed the 5' RACE reads with MiXCR, giving one entry per CDR3 protein. The data hold around 260,000 distinct CDR3 sequences, with about 5.2% observed a single time. Sequenced material: CD4+ T cells sorted from PBMCs, taken on the day of the yellow fever booster vaccination. These receptors were obtained from a man between 18 and 35 years old who received the YFV17D yellow fever vaccine.

J is TRBJ1-5 and V is TRBV10-3; D is possibly TRBD1 (5 bases). Germline CDR1 reads ENHRY; CDR2 reads SYGVKD. The CDR3 has 16 amino acids. Trimming removed 6 bases at V and 3 bases at J, with 18 bases between. CDR3 bases: TGTGCCATCAGCTCAGACAGTGGGCCCACCAATCAGCCCCAGCATTTT. Translation: CAISSDSGPTNQPQHF.

V gene TRBV5-4 combines with J gene TRBJ1-1; TRBD1 aligns across 7 bases. In germline, CDR1 is SGHNT, CDR2 YYREEE (reference sequence). Trimming took 7 bases from V and 4 from J; bases not matched to a gene: 7. This CDR3 contains 13 residues. The CDR3 nucleotides read TGTGCCAGCCAAGGGGGCGGCTTCACTGAAGCTTTCTTT. As protein: CASQGGGFTEAFF.

The chain joins TRBV5-1 to TRBJ1-4; D uncertain. The ends were cut back, 0 bases at V and 8 bases at J, with 11 bases in the middle. CDR1 SGHRS and CDR2 YFSETQ come from the germline V gene. The CDR3 runs 14 residues. The CDR3 loop reads CASSLVGFGEKLFF. CDR3 DNA: TGCGCCAGCAGCTTGGTGGGGTTCGGCGAAAAACTGTTTTTT. Based on the CDR3 plus reference TRBV5-1 and TRBJ1-4, the full variable domain is KAGVTQTPRYLIKTRGQQVTLSCSPISGHRSVSWYQQTPGQGLQFLFEYFSETQRNKGNFPGRFSGRQFSNSRSEMNVSTLELGDSALYLCASSLVGFGEKLFFGSGTQLSVL.

This chain joins TRBV7-9 and TRBJ1-6; the D gene is possibly TRBD1 (6 bases). Germline V CDR1 and CDR2: SEHNR, FQNEAQ (reference sequence). V dropped 2 bases and J dropped 10 bases, with 9 bases sitting between them. CDR3 length: 13 amino acids. The CDR3 loop reads CASSLRGGSPLHF. The CDR3 bases are TGTGCCAGCAGCTTAAGGGGGGGATCACCCCTCCACTTT.

This clonotype was found many times. J is TRBJ1-1 and V is TRBV29-1, with D possibly being TRBD1 (5 bases). V lost 6 bases and J lost 0, with 17 bases in between. The CDR3 is 15 residues long. CDR1 SQVTM and CDR2 ANQGSEA come from the germline V gene. The CDR3 is CSVAAGWGMNTEAFF. Written as DNA, the CDR3 is TGCAGCGTAGCCGCGGGGTGGGGGATGAACACTGAAGCTTTCTTT.

The table lists this clonotype with many counts. This chain links TRBV12-3 or TRBV12-4 with TRBJ2-2; tentative D call: TRBD1 (6 bases). Trimming removed 10 bases from V and 3 bases from J, with 12 bases in between. CDR3 length: 13 amino acids. As DNA, the CDR3 is TGTGCCACCCGACAGGTCGACACCGGGGAGCTGTTTTTT. Amino acid sequence: CATRQVDTGELFF.

V usage is TRBV18 and J usage is TRBJ1-6; 7 bases are shared with TRBD1. Unmatched junction bases numbered 6, after V lost 4 bases and J lost 0 bases. The germline V gene has CDR1 KGHSH and CDR2 LQKENI. This CDR3 comprises 17 residues. The CDR3, as DNA: TGTGCCAGCTCACTCGCGGACAGGTCCTCCTATAATTCACCCCTCCACTTT. Translating it yields CASSLADRSSYNSPLHF. Using reference TRBV18 and TRBJ1-6 for the parts outside the CDR3, the full variable domain is NAGVMQNPRHLVRRRGQEARLRCSPMKGHSHVYWYRQLPEEGLKFMVYLQKENIIDESGMPKERFSAEFPKEGPSILRIQQVVRGDSAAYFCASSLADRSSYNSPLHFGNGTRLTVT.

This clonotype was recorded at least ten times. The rearrangement uses TRBV6-5 and TRBJ2-1; 13 positions agree with TRBD2. The CDR3 sequence is 15 residues long. CDR1 is MNHEY, CDR2 SVGAGI, per germline. V dropped 5 bases and J dropped 10; count of bases not matched to a gene: 8. CDR3 amino acids: CASSQRTSGGVEQFF. In nucleotides, the CDR3 is TGTGCCAGCAGTCAAAGGACTAGCGGGGGAGTGGAGCAGTTCTTC.

The rearrangement links TRBV5-1 to TRBJ1-6, with a tentative D call TRBD1 (5 bases). Trimming left V 1 base short and J 5 bases short, with 10 bases between. Germline CDR1 and CDR2: SGHRS and YFSETQ. The CDR3 length is 15 residues. The CDR3 loop is CASSLRGPDNSPLHF. The CDR3 nucleotides are TGCGCCAGCAGCTTGCGGGGCCCAGATAATTCACCCCTCCACTTT. The full variable domain, with the rest looked up from reference TRBV5-1 and TRBJ1-6, is KAGVTQTPRYLIKTRGQQVTLSCSPISGHRSVSWYQQTPGQGLQFLFEYFSETQRNKGNFPGRFSGRQFSNSRSEMNVSTLELGDSALYLCASSLRGPDNSPLHFGNGTRLTVT.

The V call is TRBV7-2, the J call TRBJ2-3, with a possible D match to TRBD2 (6 bases). CDR3 size: 14 residues. The V gene's germline CDR1 is SGHTA and CDR2 FQGNSA. The V and J ends lost 7 bases and 5 bases respectively, with 16 bases between them. CDR3: CASIDLKEGDTQYF. The DNA of the CDR3 is TGTGCCAGCATCGATCTAAAGGAGGGAGATACGCAGTATTTT.